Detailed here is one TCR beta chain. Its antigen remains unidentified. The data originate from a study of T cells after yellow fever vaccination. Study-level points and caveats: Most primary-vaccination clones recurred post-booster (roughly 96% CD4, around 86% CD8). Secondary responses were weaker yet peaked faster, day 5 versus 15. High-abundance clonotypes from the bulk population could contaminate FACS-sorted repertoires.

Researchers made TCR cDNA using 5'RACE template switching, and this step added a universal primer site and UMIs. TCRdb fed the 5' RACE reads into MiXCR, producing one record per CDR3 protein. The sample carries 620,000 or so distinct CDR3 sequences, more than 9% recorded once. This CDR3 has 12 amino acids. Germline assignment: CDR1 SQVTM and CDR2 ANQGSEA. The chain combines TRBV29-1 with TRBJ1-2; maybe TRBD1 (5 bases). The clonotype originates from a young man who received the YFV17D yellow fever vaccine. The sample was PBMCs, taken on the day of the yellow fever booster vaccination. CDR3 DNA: TGCAGTGGAGACAGCCTTAACATAGGCTACACCTTC. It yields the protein CSGDSLNIGYTF.